The clone carrying this T cell receptor beta chain was seen ten or more times. Antigen: not known. An end of the junction does not agree with germline; a read error may underlie this. These data come from a study of CD8+CD57+ T cells in acquired aplastic anemia. Study-wide context: Quantities of DNA derived from sorted CD4+ and CD8+ cells averaged around 3 ug. General observations from the study: Twenty-nine was the count of CD8+ CDR3 sequences that patients shared with controls.

Patients chosen for sequencing had CD8+CD57+ cells that had expanded, as shown by flow cytometry. Receipt of therapy had not occurred in any patient by the time of blood sampling. Researchers used genomic DNA as the template to profile TCR beta VDJ and CDR3. TCRdb recomputed calls from the reads with MiXCR, one row per CDR3 protein. The sample has a few hundred thousand distinct CDR3 sequences, about a third seen once. The source of this sequence is a human donor with aplastic anemia. The sequenced sample was sorted CD4+, CD8+, or CD8+CD57+ T cells (not recorded which) from PBMCs.

Here the CDR3 DNA reads TGTGCCAGCAGCCAAGGACAGGGGAGTAATTCACCCTTCCACTTT. It yields the protein CASSQGQGSNSPFHF. The chain links TRBV14 to TRBJ1-6, with 8 positions matching TRBD1. In germline, CDR1 is SGHDN, CDR2 FVKESK. The CDR3 runs 15 residues.